The clone carrying this T cell receptor (beta chain) was observed a handful of times. Its specificity is unknown. PCR employed 60 Vbeta and 13 Jbeta primers. The table came from immunoSEQ multiplex PCR; TCRdb's copy has only in-frame clones and leaves some out. There are roughly 160,000 clones in the sample; around 73% occur only once, and approximately 5.4% lies in the top ten. These data belong to a study of cytomegalovirus exposure and HLA in healthy donors. Findings of the study overall: Cytomegalovirus status was reportedly diagnosed by the classifier with high specificity and sensitivity. Common viral pathogens (according to a later analysis) appeared linked to several of the most significant clusters.

Donors were ostensibly healthy at sampling, although undocumented immune exposures were probable. Trimming pared 5 bases from V and 7 bases from J, leaving 24 bases between. Germline V lookup: CDR1 SGHAT, CDR2 FQNNGV. The CDR3 loop spans 17 amino acids. The TCR comes from a woman aged 18-35 years in good health and CMV-seropositive. The chain recombines TRBV11-2 with TRBJ2-1, with a tentative D call TRBD2 (6 bases). The sequenced sample consisted of PBMCs. The CDR3 loop reads CASSLRATRIELNEQFF. The CDR3, as DNA: TGTGCCAGCAGCCTCCGCGCGACTAGGATAGAGTTGAATGAGCAGTTCTTC.